This TCR beta chain was found in a study of blood T cell repertoires in COVID-19. Study overall: Samples came from the United States, Italy and Spain, spanning acute and convalescent COVID-19. The cDNA or gDNA used as material had been derived from T cells, B-cell-depleted T cells, or PBMCs.

In the study's own analysis: Nucleated cell counts were estimated from reference gene primer amplification. Repertoires were generated with immunoSEQ multiplex PCR, while TCRdb's copy carries only in-frame clones and drops some. That table furnishes V, J and clone size, whereas the DNA furnished D and trimming. The sample lists some 460,000 clones, 80% to 90% seen once, with more than 4% in the top ten. The CDR3 covers 14 residues. V lost 6 bases and J 7 bases, leaving 18 bases between the germline ends. Germline assignment: CDR1 MDHEN and CDR2 SYDVKM. The specimen was peripheral blood. The origin of this receptor is a woman between 25 and 40 years old with acute or convalescent COVID-19. The chain links TRBV28 to TRBJ1-2, with D possibly TRBD1 on 6 matching bases. CDR3 region: CASSPPAGALGYTF. The CDR3 nucleotides are TGTGCCAGCAGCCCCCCCGCGGGGGCGCTTGGCTACACCTTC.